This entry describes one T cell receptor beta chain. These data come from a study of early T cells in non-severe SARS-CoV-2 infection. TCRdb processed the 5' RACE reads anew with MiXCR; each CDR3 protein has one entry. The sample contains about 39,000 distinct CDR3 sequences, over 4% of which appear only once. CDR1 is MNHEY, CDR2 SVGAGI, per germline. V lost 6 bases and J lost 0, with 12 bases in between. This CDR3 comprises 14 residues. The clonotype was recovered from an adult who was a healthcare worker with PCR-confirmed SARS-CoV-2 infection or an uninfected control (not recorded which). Sequencing used whole blood. The chain has TRBV6-5 and TRBJ2-7, with D possibly TRBD2 on 5 matching bases. The DNA of the CDR3 is TGTGCCAGCAGAGCGGACGACCGCTCCTACGAGCAGTACTTC. Translation gives CASRADDRSYEQYF.